The 27 T cell receptor beta chains given below trace back to one sample, sequenced in a study of T cell repertoires in cytomegalovirus infection. TCRdb re-called the reads with MiXCR, one entry per CDR3 protein. The sample includes hundreds of thousands of distinct CDR3 sequences, roughly 33% of them seen just once. No antigen is known for these receptors. This material consisted of cultured PBMCs, taken from culture after CMV antigen stimulation. The receptors shown here come from a human donor in good health (CMV status not recorded). Some clones in this sample may be carry-over from other donors' samples.

The chain links TRBV7-9 to TRBJ2-1; D perhaps matches TRBD2 (5 bases). V was clipped by 5 bases and J by 7 bases, with 15 bases between them. The CDR3 runs to 14 residues. From germline, CDR1 is SEHNR and CDR2 FQNEAQ (reference sequence). CDR3 coding DNA: TGTGCCAGCAGCCCGTTGCTAGCTAGGAATGAGCAGTTCTTC. Translated: CASSPLLARNEQFF.

The chain combines TRBV30 with TRBJ2-5; D is perhaps TRBD2 (5 bases). Trimming pared 1 base from V and 0 bases from J, leaving 12 bases between. The CDR3 loop spans 15 amino acids. CDR1 is GTSNPN, CDR2 SVGIG, per germline (reference sequence). The CDR3 nucleotides read TGTGCCTGGAGTGCGGGGTACGGGAACCAAGAGACCCAGTACTTC. Translation: CAWSAGYGNQETQYF. Variable domain in full (rest from reference TRBV30 and TRBJ2-5): SQTIHQWPATLVQPVGSPLSLECTVEGTSNPNLYWYRQAAGRGLQLLFYSVGIGQISSEVPQNLSASRPQDRQFILSSKKLLLSDSGFYLCAWSAGYGNQETQYFGPGTRLLVL.

The rearrangement uses TRBV11-2 and TRBJ2-2; D gene ambiguous. This CDR3 region has 14 residues. The germline V gene encodes CDR1 SGHAT and CDR2 FQNNGV. Trimming stripped 2 bases from V and 5 bases from J, with 9 bases between. The CDR3 DNA follows: TGTGCCAGCAGCTTATTGCTGCGTACCGGGGAGCTGTTTTTT. Its translation is CASSLLLRTGELFF. The complete variable domain, with remaining parts taken from reference TRBV11-2 and TRBJ2-2, reads EAGVAQSPRYKIIEKRQSVAFWCNPISGHATLYWYQQILGQGPKLLIQFQNNGVVDDSQLPKDRFSAERLKGVDSTLKIQPAKLEDSAVYLCASSLLLRTGELFFGEGSRLTVL.

Worth noting for this clonotype: Germline and junction disagree at one end, which may indicate a read error. V is TRBV6-2 or TRBV6-3 and J is TRBJ1-5, with TRBD1 matching over 7 bases. The CDR3 has 15 residues. CDR1 is MNHEY and CDR2 is SVGEGT in the germline V gene. The CDR3 DNA reads TGTGCCAGCAGTTACGAAGGACAGGCACATCACCCCCAGCATTTT. Amino acids: CASSYEGQAHHPQHF.

There are a few counts of this clonotype. V gene TRBV7-6 combines with J gene TRBJ1-4; 7 bases are a match to TRBD1. This CDR3 contains 15 residues. The V segment lost 1 base and the J segment 4 bases; nucleotides outside the gene matches: 3. Germline V gives CDR1 SGHVS, CDR2 FNYEAQ. The CDR3 region has the DNA TGTGCCAGCAGCTTAGGAGGGGGCCATAATGAAAAACTGTTTTTT. This translates into CASSLGGGHNEKLFF. Combining the CDR3 with reference TRBV7-6 and TRBJ1-4 gives the whole variable domain GAGVSQSPRYKVTKRGQDVALRCDPISGHVSLYWYRQALGQGPEFLTYFNYEAQQDKSGLPNDRFSAERPEGSISTLTIQRTEQRDSAMYRCASSLGGGHNEKLFFGSGTQLSVL.

The chain links TRBV12-3 or TRBV12-4 to TRBJ2-5, with D possibly being TRBD2 (6 bases). V lost 9 bases and J 0 bases, leaving 14 bases between the germline ends. The CDR3 totals 14 residues. In nucleotides, the CDR3 is TGTGCCAGTGCCTTTGGGGGGTACCAAGAGACCCAGTACTTC. Its translation is CASAFGGYQETQYF.

This clonotype has only one observation. The CDR3 coding sequence is TGCAGTGCTAGGCTTGACAGCTACGAGCAGTACTTC. Residues: CSARLDSYEQYF. The chain uses TRBV20-1 and TRBJ2-7; possibly TRBD1 for D (5 bases). The germline V gene encodes CDR1 DFQATT and CDR2 SNEGSKA (reference sequence). Trimming removed 3 bases from V and 3 bases from J, with 9 bases in between. This CDR3 comprises 12 residues.

This clonotype was counted between two and nine times. The chain has TRBV19 and TRBJ2-7; D is unclear. Germline V gives CDR1 LNHDA, CDR2 SQIVND (reference sequence). Trimming stripped 3 bases from V and 6 bases from J, with 9 bases between. The CDR3 spans 12 residues. In nucleotides, the CDR3 is TGTGCCAGTAGTATGGGTGGGCTCGAGCAGTACTTC. This sequence encodes CASSMGGLEQYF.

J is TRBJ2-5 and V is TRBV6-2 or TRBV6-3, with a possible D match to TRBD1 (6 bases). V lost 8 bases to trimming and J lost 2 bases, with 9 bases between them. The CDR3 extends over 12 amino acids. CDR1 and CDR2 from the germline V gene are MNHEY and SVGEGT. The CDR3 DNA is TGTGCCAGCCACGGACAGCAAGAGACCCAGTACTTC. As protein: CASHGQQETQYF.

The chain joins TRBV19 to TRBJ1-5, with TRBD1 identical over 8 bases. The V segment lost 3 bases and the J segment 5 bases; nucleotides outside the gene matches: 12. Looked up from germline, CDR1 is LNHDA and CDR2 is SQIVND (reference sequence). The CDR3 has 17 amino acids. CDR3 DNA: TGTGCCAGTAGTATCCCACCTCGGACAGGGATTTATCAGCCCCAGCATTTT. It is translated as CASSIPPRTGIYQPQHF. The full variable domain, completed using reference TRBV19 and TRBJ1-5, is DGGITQSPKYLFRKEGQNVTLSCEQNLNHDAMYWYRQDPGQGLRLIYYSQIVNDFQKGDIAEGYSVSREKKESFPLTVTSAQKNPTAFYLCASSIPPRTGIYQPQHFGDGTRLSIL.

The chain employs TRBV6-1 and TRBJ2-4; the match to TRBD2 covers 12 bases. V shed 6 bases, J shed 4 bases, and the junction held 4 bases outside the gene matches. The CDR3 covers 15 residues. The germline V gene encodes CDR1 MNHNS and CDR2 SASEGT. This CDR3 is CASRILAGGKNIQYF. CDR3 in DNA: TGTGCCAGCAGAATTCTAGCGGGGGGGAAAAACATTCAGTACTTC.

The rearrangement uses TRBV28 and TRBJ1-6; D perhaps matches TRBD1 (6 bases). Trimming pared 8 bases from V and 10 bases from J, leaving 15 bases between. This CDR3 spans 13 amino acids. The germline V gene has CDR1 MDHEN and CDR2 SYDVKM. CDR3: CASGTQTGSPLHF. The CDR3 nucleotides are TGTGCCAGCGGAACACAGACAGGATCACCCCTCCACTTT.

The chain carries TRBV12-3 or TRBV12-4 and TRBJ1-1, with 10 bases identical to TRBD1. V gave up 5 bases and J gave up 3 bases; unmatched junction bases: 9. The CDR3 sequence is 16 residues long. CDR3 amino acids: CASSRGDRGYYTEAFF. CDR3 sequence (DNA): TGTGCCAGCAGTCGCGGGGACAGGGGATATTACACTGAAGCTTTCTTT.

This clonotype has a single count. The CDR3 loop reads CASSYGYSGNTIYF. In nucleotides, the CDR3 is TGTGCCAGCAGTTACGGGTACTCTGGAAACACCATATATTTT. This chain links TRBV6-1 with TRBJ1-3, with D unclear. Deletions cut 5 bases from V and 0 bases from J, with 8 bases between. The length of the CDR3 is 14 residues. Germline CDR1 reads MNHNS; CDR2 reads SASEGT.

The CDR3 sequence is CATSEAPGRSNYNEQFF. The CDR3 DNA sequence: TGTGCCACCAGTGAGGCCCCGGGACGAAGCAACTACAATGAGCAGTTCTTC. The chain carries TRBV24-1 and TRBJ2-1; D is tentatively TRBD1 or TRBD2 (5 bases each). The CDR3 extends over 17 amino acids. CDR1 is KGHDR, CDR2 SFDVKD, per germline. Trimming took off 4 bases at V and 3 bases at J, with 18 bases between the two ends.

This clonotype was detected a few times. CDR3 protein: CASSQTLTGGENIQYF. The CDR3 region has the DNA TGCGCCAGCAGCCAAACCTTGACAGGGGGGGAAAACATTCAGTACTTC. This sequence joins TRBV4-3 and TRBJ2-4; 9 nucleotides agree with TRBD1. The CDR3 covers 16 residues. With V trimmed by 2 bases and J by 5 bases, 7 bases remained unmatched. CDR1 is LGHNA and CDR2 is YSLEER in the germline V gene.

This clonotype occurred a few times. V and J are TRBV20-1 and TRBJ1-2; weak D call: TRBD1 (5 bases). CDR3 length equals 13 residues. Trimming stripped 2 bases from V and 6 bases from J, with 13 bases between. Germline loops: CDR1 DFQATT, CDR2 SNEGSKA (reference sequence). The CDR3 sequence: CSARLWGPDGYTF. CDR3 DNA sequence: TGCAGTGCTAGACTGTGGGGACCGGATGGCTACACCTTC.

This clonotype was observed a handful of times. The rearrangement joins TRBV7-2 to TRBJ2-7; D is possibly TRBD2 (5 bases). This CDR3 is built from 14 residues. Germline assignment: CDR1 SGHTA and CDR2 FQGNSA. Between the trimmed V and J ends, which lost 5 bases and 3 bases, there was a span of 14 bases. Here the CDR3 reads CASSKLGSFYEQYF. Here the CDR3 DNA reads TGTGCCAGCAGCAAATTAGGGAGCTTCTACGAGCAGTACTTC.

This sequence joins TRBV28 and TRBJ2-7; no definite D call. This CDR3 contains 14 residues. The germline V gene encodes CDR1 MDHEN and CDR2 SYDVKM. Trimming cost V 8 bases and J 0 bases, with 14 bases left between them. The CDR3 loop reads CASGRDESSYEQYF. The CDR3 nucleotides read TGTGCCAGCGGTAGAGACGAGAGCTCCTACGAGCAGTACTTC.

This clonotype came up once. The rearrangement uses TRBV20-1 and TRBJ2-2; D ambiguous. Trimming took off 0 bases at V and 9 bases at J, with 5 bases between the two ends. Germline V gene data show CDR1 as DFQATT and CDR2 as SNEGSKA (reference sequence). The CDR3 covers 11 residues. For the CDR3, the DNA is TGCAGTGCTAGAGATGACCGGGAGCTGTTTTTT. This codes for CSARDDRELFF.

V usage is TRBV7-9 and J usage is TRBJ1-1; D remains unclear. CDR3 length equals 15 residues. CDR1 is SEHNR and CDR2 is FQNEAQ in the germline V gene (reference sequence). V was trimmed by 7 bases and J by 5 bases, leaving 20 bases between them. The CDR3 DNA reads TGTGCCAGCACGGGAAACTCAAGCCCCCTTACTGAAGCTTTCTTT. Its protein is CASTGNSSPLTEAFF. The variable domain in full, with the rest retrieved from reference TRBV7-9 and TRBJ1-1, is DTGVSQNPRHKITKRGQNVTFRCDPISEHNRLYWYRQTLGQGPEFLTYFQNEAQLEKSRLLSDRFSAERPKGSFSTLEIQRTEQGDSAMYLCASTGNSSPLTEAFFGQGTRLTVV.

The rearrangement joins TRBV15 to TRBJ2-4; no clear D gene. The V gene lost 1 base and the J gene lost 0 bases, with 10 bases spanning the gap. Germline loops: CDR1 LNHNV, CDR2 YYDKDF (reference sequence). CDR3 size: 16 residues. The CDR3 bases are TGTGCCACCAGCAGAGGTTTAGGTATAGCCAAAAACATTCAGTACTTC. This gives the protein CATSRGLGIAKNIQYF.

This chain links TRBV6-1 with TRBJ1-1, with no clear D. With 3 bases removed from V and 3 bases from J, the gap between germline ends came to 8 bases. Germline V gene sequence: CDR1 MNHNS, CDR2 SASEGT. The CDR3 is 13 amino acids. DNA of the CDR3: TGTGCCAGCAGTGATAGTTGGGACACTGAAGCTTTCTTT. Its protein is CASSDSWDTEAFF.

The table lists this clonotype with many counts. This chain connects TRBV7-2 to TRBJ1-4; no firm D call. V was shortened by 5 bases and J by 5 bases, with 3 bases between the two germline ends. The germline V gene has CDR1 SGHTA and CDR2 FQGNSA. The CDR3 covers 11 residues. CDR3 coding DNA: TGTGCCAGCAGCAAAAATGAAAAACTGTTTTTT. It is translated as CASSKNEKLFF. Looking up the rest from reference TRBV7-2 and TRBJ1-4 gives the full variable domain: GAGVSQSPSNKVTEKGKDVELRCDPISGHTALYWYRQSLGQGLEFLIYFQGNSAPDKSGLPSDRFSAERTGGSVSTLTIQRTQQEDSAVYLCASSKNEKLFFGSGTQLSVL.

The chain employs TRBV12-3 or TRBV12-4 and TRBJ1-1; 9 positions match TRBD1. V trimming: 4 bases; J trimming: 1 base; junction bases outside the gene matches: 7. The CDR3 runs 16 residues. CDR3 region: CASSSRQGEGNTEAFF. The CDR3 DNA reads as TGTGCCAGCAGTTCCCGACAGGGGGAGGGGAACACTGAAGCTTTCTTT.

This clonotype was seen just once. The chain recombines TRBV6-5 with TRBJ1-4; the match to TRBD1 covers 7 bases. Looked up from germline, CDR1 is MNHEY and CDR2 is SVGAGI. J was trimmed by 7 bases and V by 6 bases; bases with no gene match: 8. The CDR3 spans 14 residues. The CDR3 sequence is CASRNSGGVEKLFF. CDR3 DNA: TGTGCCAGCAGGAATTCAGGGGGAGTTGAAAAACTGTTTTTT.

The V and J genes are TRBV12-3 or TRBV12-4 and TRBJ2-1; TRBD2 matches at 10 bases. Unmatched junction bases numbered 7, after V lost 5 bases and J lost 6 bases. This CDR3 is 15 amino acids long. The CDR3 here is CASSPSGSPTNEQFF. The DNA of the CDR3 is TGTGCCAGCAGTCCTAGCGGGAGCCCTACCAATGAGCAGTTCTTC.